This is a list of T cell receptor beta chains from one sample in a study of shared clonotypes between healthy human individuals. Assay: immunoSEQ multiplex PCR; the TCRdb copy retains only in-frame clones and omits some. The sample includes about 2.3 million clones, over 90% of them seen just once. The sample was naive CD4+ T cells from PBMCs. The receptors come from a man aged 18 to 30 in good health. Some clones in this sample may be carry-over from other donors' samples. Both conserved end residues are part of each CDR3. A D gene is named only where the DNA matches it firmly. Clone size is not always given. Where it is, it says once, few, many or a class for expanded clones.

TRBJ2-2 | . | . | TRBV29-1 | CSVEGPAWGGELFF | TGCAGCGTTGAAGGGCCTGCCTGGGGCGGGGAGCTGTTTTTT
TRBJ1-3 | . | TRBD1 | TRBV2 | CASSGVNRGRFGNTIYF | TGTGCCAGCAGTGGGGTAAACAGGGGGCGCTTTGGAAACACCATATATTTT
TRBJ2-5 | . | TRBD1 | TRBV5-1 | CASSPGQGGETQYF | TGCGCCAGCAGCCCAGGACAGGGGGGCGAGACCCAGTACTTC
TRBJ2-7 | . | . | TRBV7-3 | CASSLTSSYEQYF | TGTGCCAGCAGCTTAACCTCAAGCTACGAGCAGTACTTC
TRBJ2-4 | once | . | TRBV7-2 | CASSLPGVRKNIQYF | TGTGCCAGCAGCTTGCCAGGGGTACGCAAAAACATTCAGTACTTC
TRBJ1-5 | . | . | TRBV30 | CAWSPGNQPQHF | TGTGCCTGGAGTCCAGGGAATCAGCCCCAGCATTTT
TRBJ1-6 | . | . | TRBV9 | CASSPSPVLNSPLHF | TGTGCCAGCAGCCCCAGTCCCGTTCTCAATTCACCCCTCCACTTT
TRBJ1-5 | . | . | TRBV28 | CAITGASNQPQHF | TGTGCCATAACAGGAGCCAGCAATCAGCCCCAGCATTTT
TRBJ1-1 | . | TRBD1 | TRBV7-2 | CASSSQSGQGGFTEAFF | TGTGCCAGCAGCTCACAGAGTGGACAGGGGGGGTTCACTGAAGCTTTCTTT
TRBJ2-6 | . | . | TRBV19 | CASSIELAGANVLTF | TGTGCCAGTAGTATAGAGCTGGCTGGGGCCAACGTCCTGACTTTC
TRBJ2-3 | . | TRBD2 | TRBV5-1 | CASSLLPSGRGPDTQYF | TGCGCCAGCAGCTTGCTTCCTAGCGGGAGGGGGCCAGATACGCAGTATTTT
TRBJ2-7 | once | . | TRBV25-1 | CASREGFYEQYF | TGTGCCAGCAGGGAGGGGTTCTACGAGCAGTACTTC
TRBJ1-5 | . | TRBD1 | TRBV5-1 | CASSLVQGDQPQHF | TGCGCCAGCAGCTTGGTTCAGGGGGATCAGCCCCAGCATTTT
TRBJ2-2 | . | TRBD2 | TRBV18 | CASSPTTSGIGPGELFF | TGTGCCAGCTCACCGACGACTAGCGGGATAGGCCCCGGGGAGCTGTTTTTT
TRBJ2-7 | . | . | TRBV6-5 | CASPHEQYF | TGTGCCAGCCCCCACGAGCAGTACTTC
TRBJ2-1 | . | TRBD2 | TRBV5-1 | CASTLGTSGRTRGNNEQFF | TGCGCCAGCACCCTGGGGACTAGCGGGAGGACACGAGGGAACAATGAGCAGTTCTTC
TRBJ1-1 | . | . | TRBV28 | CASRLDSMNTEAFF | TGTGCCAGCAGATTGGACAGCATGAACACTGAAGCTTTCTTT
TRBJ2-2 | once | . | TRBV7-7 | CASSLGRLGGELFF | TGTGCCAGCAGCTTAGGACGGCTGGGCGGGGAGCTGTTTTTT
TRBJ2-7 | once | . | TRBV4-2 | CASSQDDYEQYF | TGTGCCAGCAGCCAGGACGACTACGAGCAGTACTTC
TRBJ2-1 | . | . | TRBV7-2 | CASSPSSTGILYNEQFF | TGTGCCAGCAGCCCGTCCTCGACAGGAATCCTATACAATGAGCAGTTCTTC
TRBJ2-1 | . | TRBD2 | TRBV15 | CATSRGGGDNEQFF | TGTGCCACCAGCAGAGGGGGAGGGGACAATGAGCAGTTCTTC
TRBJ2-3 | . | . | TRBV5-1 | CASSPLDGTDTQYF | TGCGCCAGCAGCCCATTAGACGGCACAGATACGCAGTATTTT
TRBJ1-1 | . | TRBD1 | TRBV28 | CASSFFRGSATEAFF | TGTGCCAGCAGTTTTTTCAGGGGGTCAGCGACTGAAGCTTTCTTT
TRBJ1-1 | once | . | TRBV5-1 | CASSPLTATNTEAFF | TGCGCCAGCAGCCCCCTGACAGCTACGAACACTGAAGCTTTCTTT
TRBJ1-1 | . | . | TRBV18 | CASSPIMNTEAFF | TGTGCCAGCTCACCAATTATGAACACTGAAGCTTTCTTT
TRBJ2-1 | . | . | TRBV10-3 | CAISDTLGGNEQFF | TGTGCCATCAGTGATACGCTGGGCGGCAATGAGCAGTTCTTC
TRBJ2-5 | . | TRBD2 | TRBV11-2 | CASSPRGLASQETQYF | TGTGCCAGCAGCCCGCGCGGACTAGCGAGTCAAGAGACCCAGTACTTC
TRBJ2-3 | few | . | TRBV11-2 | CASSLGLTDTQYF | TGTGCCAGCAGCTTAGGTCTCACAGATACGCAGTATTTT
TRBJ1-1 | . | . | TRBV15 | CATSREVGTEAFF | TGTGCCACCAGCAGAGAGGTAGGCACTGAAGCTTTCTTT
TRBJ2-1 | . | . | TRBV6-5 | CASPSKNEQFF | TGTGCCAGCCCCTCTAAAAATGAGCAGTTCTTC
TRBJ2-2 | . | TRBD2 | TRBV7-7 | CASSPELAGAGELFF | TGTGCCAGCAGCCCCGAGCTAGCGGGAGCGGGGGAGCTGTTTTTT
TRBJ2-3 | . | . | TRBV11-3 | CASSVSTDTQYF | TGTGCCAGCAGCGTAAGCACAGATACGCAGTATTTT